The 19 T cell receptor beta chains below come from one sample, sequenced in a study of response to subunit inactivated influenza vaccine. TCRdb re-derived calls from the RT-PCR reads in MiXCR, one entry per CDR3 protein. The sample yields more than 700,000 distinct CDR3 sequences, less than 25% seen once. This material consisted of PBMCs from blood, taken around 5 days after vaccination. Receptor source: a man between 45 and 60 years old who received an inactivated influenza vaccine.

This clonotype was observed a handful of times. The chain carries TRBV2 and TRBJ2-1; 9 nucleotides agree with TRBD1. Germline V gene lookup returns CDR1 SNHLY and CDR2 FYNNEI. This CDR3 comprises 16 residues. The V and J ends lost 4 bases and 9 bases, in that order; junction bases with no gene match: 13. CDR3 amino acids: CASSGVRGTGFSEQFF. The DNA for the CDR3 is TGTGCCAGCAGTGGGGTCCGCGGGACAGGGTTTAGTGAGCAGTTCTTC.

The rearrangement uses TRBV29-1 and TRBJ1-1; 8 bases agree with TRBD1. The J segment lost 5 bases and the V segment lost 4 bases, leaving 6 bases of the junction unmatched. Per germline, CDR1 SQVTM and CDR2 ANQGSEA. This CDR3 comprises 13 residues. The CDR3 DNA is TGCAGCGTTGCAGGGGGCGACAGGACTGAAGCTTTCTTT. The encoded protein is CSVAGGDRTEAFF.

The chain is built from TRBV11-2 and TRBJ2-5; tentative D call: TRBD2 (6 bases). Per germline, CDR1 SGHAT and CDR2 FQNNGV. This CDR3 comprises 18 residues. Trimming stripped 2 bases from V and 5 bases from J, with 24 bases between. The CDR3 DNA is TGTGCCAGCAGCTTAAATTTCCCTGGGGAGGTTGTGAGGGAGACCCAGTACTTC. It is translated as CASSLNFPGEVVRETQYF.

This clonotype was detected only a few times. The rearrangement uses TRBV20-1 and TRBJ2-3; D unclear. This CDR3 region has 13 residues. CDR1 is DFQATT and CDR2 is SNEGSKA in the germline V gene (reference sequence). V lost 0 bases to trimming and J lost 5 bases, with 9 bases between them. The CDR3 loop is CSAREAPRDTQYF. DNA of the CDR3: TGCAGTGCTAGAGAAGCTCCCAGAGATACGCAGTATTTT.

CDR3: CATSDQGGYNEQFF. Here the CDR3 DNA reads TGTGCCACCAGTGACCAGGGAGGGTACAATGAGCAGTTCTTC. The rearrangement uses TRBV24-1 and TRBJ2-1; 7 nucleotides line up with TRBD2. The CDR3 sequence is 14 residues long. Germline V gene data show CDR1 as KGHDR and CDR2 as SFDVKD. The junction had 3 bases not matched to a gene; V was cut back by 4 bases and J by 4 bases.

In this sample, this clonotype turned up a few times. The gene calls are TRBV5-1 and TRBJ2-1, with TRBD2 matching 12 bases. Germline trimming cut 3 bases from V and 2 bases from J; bases unmatched to any gene: 6. CDR3 size: 17 residues. CDR1 is SGHRS, CDR2 YFSETQ, per germline. DNA for the CDR3: TGCGCCAGCAGCTATGGGACTAGCGGGTCCACCTACAATGAGCAGTTCTTC. Translated: CASSYGTSGSTYNEQFF. The full variable domain, completed using reference TRBV5-1 and TRBJ2-1, is KAGVTQTPRYLIKTRGQQVTLSCSPISGHRSVSWYQQTPGQGLQFLFEYFSETQRNKGNFPGRFSGRQFSNSRSEMNVSTLELGDSALYLCASSYGTSGSTYNEQFFGPGTRLTVL.

The chain couples TRBV5-1 to TRBJ2-1; D not certain. The ends were cut back, 0 bases at V and 7 bases at J, with 11 bases in the middle. CDR1 is SGHRS and CDR2 is YFSETQ in the germline V gene. The CDR3 length is 14 residues. The CDR3, as DNA: TGCGCCAGCAGCTTGGAAGGATCCGGAAATGAGCAGTTCTTC. It yields the protein CASSLEGSGNEQFF.

The chain joins TRBV20-1 to TRBJ1-2; D gene unclear. V dropped 2 bases and J dropped 1 base, with 8 bases sitting between them. The CDR3 covers 13 residues. Germline values: CDR1 DFQATT, CDR2 SNEGSKA (reference sequence). The DNA of the CDR3 is TGCAGTGCTAGACTCCAAGTTAACTATGGCTACACCTTC. Amino acids: CSARLQVNYGYTF.

V usage is TRBV19 and J usage is TRBJ1-5; 8 nucleotides line up with TRBD1. After removal of 2 bases from V and 2 bases from J, the junction contained 5 bases not matched to a gene. Germline loops: CDR1 LNHDA, CDR2 SQIVND (reference sequence). The CDR3 runs to 16 residues. The CDR3 nucleotides are TGTGCCAGTAGTATACGAGGACAGGGAGGCAATCAGCCCCAGCATTTT. This encodes CASSIRGQGGNQPQHF. Looking up the rest from reference TRBV19 and TRBJ1-5 gives the full variable domain: DGGITQSPKYLFRKEGQNVTLSCEQNLNHDAMYWYRQDPGQGLRLIYYSQIVNDFQKGDIAEGYSVSREKKESFPLTVTSAQKNPTAFYLCASSIRGQGGNQPQHFGDGTRLSIL.

There are a few counts of this clonotype. The V and J genes are TRBV7-2 and TRBJ2-4; unclear D gene. There are 16 residues in the CDR3. Trimming shortened V by 2 bases and J by 0 bases, and 11 bases separated the two germline ends. The germline V gene encodes CDR1 SGHTA and CDR2 FQGNSA. The CDR3 loop reads CASSLRTGLAKNIQYF. The CDR3 DNA reads as TGTGCCAGCAGCTTAAGGACGGGTCTAGCCAAAAACATTCAGTACTTC. Full variable domain (remainder filled in from reference TRBV7-2 and TRBJ2-4): GAGVSQSPSNKVTEKGKDVELRCDPISGHTALYWYRQSLGQGLEFLIYFQGNSAPDKSGLPSDRFSAERTGGSVSTLTIQRTQQEDSAVYLCASSLRTGLAKNIQYFGAGTRLSVL.

The V gene is TRBV7-2, the J gene TRBJ2-6; D is unresolved. V shed 5 bases and J shed 3 bases, with 8 bases lying between them. This CDR3 contains 14 residues. Germline V gene data show CDR1 as SGHTA and CDR2 as FQGNSA. The CDR3 reads CASSQGRGANVLTF. CDR3 DNA: TGTGCCAGCAGCCAAGGACGTGGGGCCAACGTCCTGACTTTC.

The CDR3 sequence is CASRTGTDTQYF. CDR3 DNA: TGTGCCAGTAGGACAGGAACAGATACGCAGTATTTT. The V gene is TRBV27, the J gene TRBJ2-3; TRBD1 aligns across 7 bases. The germline gives CDR1 MNHEY, CDR2 SMNVEV (reference sequence). The CDR3 is made up of 12 amino acids. V trimming: 9 bases; J trimming: 3 bases; junction bases outside the gene matches: 3.

V is TRBV9 and J is TRBJ1-1, with D hard to call. Germline CDR1 reads SGDLS; CDR2 reads YYNGEE. Trimming took off 0 bases at V and 1 base at J, with 4 bases between the two ends. This CDR3 has 13 amino acids. CDR3 region: CASSVEGNTEAFF. The CDR3 coding sequence is TGTGCCAGCAGCGTAGAGGGGAACACTGAAGCTTTCTTT.

The V and J genes are TRBV3-1 and TRBJ2-1; D call uncertain. The V gene's germline CDR1 is LGHDT and CDR2 YNNKEL (reference sequence). Trimming left V 0 bases short and J 14 bases short, with 11 bases between. This CDR3 contains 12 residues. The CDR3 DNA sequence: TGTGCCAGCAGCCAAGATAGGTCTAGAGAGTTCTTC. As protein: CASSQDRSREFF.

The gene calls are TRBV20-1 and TRBJ1-2, with a weak D call TRBD1 (5 bases). The germline V and J ends were trimmed by 4 bases and 8 bases, with 14 bases remaining between them. The CDR3 runs to 12 residues. Germline V gene lookup returns CDR1 DFQATT and CDR2 SNEGSKA (reference sequence). The CDR3 bases are TGCAGTGCTACCAGAAGCAGGGCGGGCTACACCTTC. Translation gives CSATRSRAGYTF.

This clonotype showed up just a few times. DNA for the CDR3: TGCGCCAGCAGGGGGAATAGCGGGAGTTACAATGAGCAGTTCTTC. Translation: CASRGNSGSYNEQFF. V is TRBV5-1 and J is TRBJ2-1, with TRBD2 matching 9 bases. The CDR3 covers 15 residues. The V gene end was trimmed by 5 bases and the J gene end by 4 bases; junction bases not matched to a gene: 7. Germline assignment: CDR1 SGHRS and CDR2 YFSETQ.

This clonotype was found a few times. V gene TRBV20-1 combines with J gene TRBJ2-5; TRBD2 matches 13 bases. CDR3 length equals 16 residues. Looked up from germline, CDR1 is DFQATT and CDR2 is SNEGSKA (reference sequence). J gave up 4 bases and V 3 bases, and 8 bases lay outside the gene matches. The CDR3, as DNA: TGCAGTGCTAGGAAAGGGACTAGCGGGATGTCAGAGACCCAGTACTTC. This encodes CSARKGTSGMSETQYF.

The V and J genes are TRBV5-1 and TRBJ2-3; 11 nucleotides line up with TRBD1. The trim removed 4 bases at V and 3 bases at J, leaving 7 bases unmatched. The germline CDR1 and CDR2 sequences are SGHRS and YFSETQ. The CDR3 extends over 16 amino acids. CDR3 bases: TGCGCCAGCAGCGCTCGGACAGGGGGCGTGACAGATACGCAGTATTTT. It is translated as CASSARTGGVTDTQYF.

The chain uses TRBV18 and TRBJ2-1; D unclear. V was clipped by 9 bases and J by 7 bases, with 13 bases between them. The length of the CDR3 is 12 residues. Germline V lookup: CDR1 KGHSH, CDR2 LQKENI. CDR3 residues: CARSPMGNEQFF. In DNA form, the CDR3 reads TGTGCCAGATCGCCGATGGGGAATGAGCAGTTCTTC. Full variable domain (outside the CDR3, taken from reference TRBV18 and TRBJ2-1): NAGVMQNPRHLVRRRGQEARLRCSPMKGHSHVYWYRQLPEEGLKFMVYLQKENIIDESGMPKERFSAEFPKEGPSILRIQQVVRGDSAAYFCARSPMGNEQFFGPGTRLTVL.